A selection of T cell receptor beta chains follows, all from one sample in a study of blood T cells in healthy people across ages. Via MiXCR, TCRdb re-called the 5' RACE reads, giving one row per CDR3 protein. This sample has roughly 1.5 million distinct CDR3 sequences, with roughly two fifths found just once. Sequencing input: blood. Receptors were obtained from a woman aged 18-29 years in good health. The CDR3 runs from the conserved cysteine through the conserved F or W. The order of the fields is J gene, CDR3 length, clone size, D gene, V gene, CDR3 DNA, CDR3 protein. D genes are given only for firm matches. For some rows the clone size is stated as once, few or many, or as a class when expanded; others skip it.

TRBJ2-7 16 - - TRBV9 TGTGCCAGCAGTCTCAAGAAACAGGACAGCTCCTACGAGCAGTACTTC CASSLKKQDSSYEQYF
TRBJ1-6 15 few - TRBV3-1 TGTGCCAGCAGCCAAGCGCAAGGGGTGATTTCACCCCTCCACTTT CASSQAQGVISPLHF
TRBJ2-7 17 - TRBD1 TRBV6-1 TGTGCCAGCAGCGATATAGAGGCCGGGACAGGGTACTACGAGCAGTACTTC CASSDIEAGTGYYEQYF
TRBJ1-1 18 once TRBD1 TRBV9 TGTGCCAGCAGCCTAAGAGGGGGAAGACAGGGTGGGGGCACTGAAGCTTTCTTT CASSLRGGRQGGGTEAFF
TRBJ2-4 14 - - TRBV7-2 TGTGCCAGCAGCTTAGGTCCTAGAAGGAACATTCAGTACTTC CASSLGPRRNIQYF
TRBJ1-1 14 few - TRBV12-3/TRBV12-4 TGTGCCAGCAGTCCCGGAGAGTGGAACACTGAAGCTTTCTTT CASSPGEWNTEAFF
TRBJ2-3 14 - - TRBV21-1 TGTGCCAGCAGCAATCTACAGGGGGTAGATACGCAGTATTTT CASSNLQGVDTQYF
TRBJ2-5 11 few - TRBV6-5 TGTGCCAGCACGGGAATGGAGACCCAGTACTTC CASTGMETQYF
TRBJ1-2 15 - - TRBV5-5 TGTGCCAGCAGCTCCGATATTTCCTCAAACTATGGCTACACCTTC CASSSDISSNYGYTF
TRBJ2-7 14 - TRBD1 TRBV7-9 TGTGCCAGCAGCCCAAGGACAGGGGGCAATGAGCAGTACTTC CASSPRTGGNEQYF
TRBJ2-7 14 - TRBD2 TRBV10-3 TGTGCCATCAGGGCCGGGACTAGCGTTTACGAGCAGTACTTC CAIRAGTSVYEQYF
TRBJ2-3 15 - - TRBV9 TGTGCCAGCAGCGTAGTATCCACTTACACAGATACGCAGTATTTT CASSVVSTYTDTQYF
TRBJ2-3 14 - - TRBV11-2 TGTGCCAGCAGCTTAGGGCTAGGGACGACGACGCAGTATTTT CASSLGLGTTTQYF
TRBJ2-1 14 - TRBD2 TRBV10-1 TGCGCCAGCAGTGAAGCGGGGGGCCCTAGAGGGCAGTTCTTC CASSEAGGPRGQFF
TRBJ2-3 15 - TRBD2 TRBV20-1 TGCAGTGCTCTGCCGACTAGCGGTACCACAGATACGCAGTATTTT CSALPTSGTTDTQYF
TRBJ1-1 13 few - TRBV5-1 TGCGCCAGCAGCTTGTGGGAGCAAACTGAAGCTTTCTTT CASSLWEQTEAFF
TRBJ2-3 18 - - TRBV2 TGTGCCAGCAGTAAAGCGTCGGGGACGGAGCCTAGCGCAGATACGCAGTATTTT CASSKASGTEPSADTQYF
TRBJ2-1 12 once - TRBV27 TGTGCCAGCAGTTTTAGGGGCTGTGAGCAGTTCTTC CASSFRGCEQFF
TRBJ2-7 14 few TRBD1 TRBV27 TGTGCCAGTTCCGGACAGGGCCAACTAAGCGAGCAGTACTTC CASSGQGQLSEQYF
TRBJ2-3 16 once - TRBV20-1 TGCAGTGCCAGACCCCGCTATGCGGGGAACACAGATACGCAGTATTTT CSARPRYAGNTDTQYF
TRBJ2-6 16 - - TRBV4-2 TGTGCCAGCAGCGAAGGTCGGGGGACCGGGGCCAACGTCCTGACTTTC CASSEGRGTGANVLTF
TRBJ2-1 14 few - TRBV27 TGTGCCAGCAGTTTGGCAGCAGGCTCCTACAATGAGTTCTTC CASSLAAGSYNEFF
TRBJ1-1 13 few - TRBV4-1 TGCGCCAGCAGCACAGGGTCCCACACTGAAGCTTTCTTT CASSTGSHTEAFF
TRBJ1-1 13 - - TRBV10-3 TGTGCCATCAGTGAGTCATCGAACAATGAAGCTTTCTTT CAISESSNNEAFF
TRBJ1-2 15 - TRBD1 TRBV4-3 TGCGCCAGCAGCCTGCACAGGGGGCCCCCCTATGGCTACACCTTC CASSLHRGPPYGYTF
TRBJ1-2 15 - TRBD1 TRBV5-4 TGTGCCAGCAGCTTTCCATCCGGGACAGCGTATGGCTACACCTTC CASSFPSGTAYGYTF
TRBJ2-2 16 - TRBD1 TRBV7-9 TGTGCCAGCAGTTCCCTCCAGGGGGCTGGGACCGGGGAGCTGTTTTTT CASSSLQGAGTGELFF
TRBJ1-1 16 - - TRBV21-1 TGTGCCAGCAGCAAACGGGACAGGGATATGAACACTGAAGCTTTCTTT CASSKRDRDMNTEAFF
TRBJ1-1 16 - - TRBV12-5 TGTGCTAGTGGTTTGGTATTGGGGGGCATGAACACTGAAGCTTTCTTT CASGLVLGGMNTEAFF
TRBJ1-1 17 once TRBD1 TRBV29-1 TGCAGCGCCGGGGGGGGGACAGGGGCCTTATTGCACACTGAAGCTTTCTTT CSAGGGTGALLHTEAFF
TRBJ2-1 17 - TRBD2 TRBV7-8 TGTGCCAGCAGCGGAGGACTAGCAAAGTCCTCCTACAATGAGCAGTTCTTC CASSGGLAKSSYNEQFF
TRBJ2-1 15 many TRBD2 TRBV5-1 TGCGCCAGCAGCTTCGGGGGAGGGCCCTACAATGAGCAGTTCTTC CASSFGGGPYNEQFF
TRBJ1-2 16 few - TRBV4-1 TGCGCCAGCAGCCAAGACGTCGGGACGGCACTTTATGGCTACACCTTC CASSQDVGTALYGYTF
TRBJ2-7 15 - TRBD2 TRBV7-2 TGTGCCAGCAGCGATAGACTAGCGGGTAACTACGAGCAGTACTTC CASSDRLAGNYEQYF
TRBJ2-1 15 many TRBD1 TRBV10-3 TGTGCCATCAGCGTTGGGACAGGGGGCCTCAATGAGCAGTTCTTC CAISVGTGGLNEQFF
TRBJ2-1 15 few - TRBV4-3 TGCGCCAGCAGCCAAGATTTAAGGACAAACAATGAGCAGTTCTTC CASSQDLRTNNEQFF
TRBJ1-4 13 - - TRBV4-1 TGCGCCAGCAACCCCGACGTGGGTGAAAAACTGTTTTTT CASNPDVGEKLFF
TRBJ1-2 13 - TRBD1 TRBV6-5 TGTGCCAGCAGGACGGGACAGGGATATGGCTACACCTTC CASRTGQGYGYTF
TRBJ2-1 14 - TRBD2 TRBV29-1 TGCAGCGAGGCTTATCGGGGGGCCTACAATGAGCAGTTCTTC CSEAYRGAYNEQFF
TRBJ2-7 16 few TRBD1 TRBV7-9 TGTGCCAGCAGCTTAGGGGAGACAGGGACCTCCTACGAGCAGTACTTC CASSLGETGTSYEQYF
TRBJ2-7 15 - - TRBV12-3/TRBV12-4 TGTGCCAGCAGCTGGGTGGGACTGAGCTCCTACGAGCAGTACTTC CASSWVGLSSYEQYF